These 20 T cell receptor beta chains originate from one sample sequenced in a study of cytomegalovirus exposure and HLA in healthy donors. This PCR relied on a set of 60 Vbeta primers and 13 Jbeta primers. The method was immunoSEQ multiplex PCR; TCRdb's version includes in-frame clones alone and lacks a portion of them. The table lists some 76,000 clones, with about 0.83% in the top ten. Sequencing was performed on PBMCs. Source of these receptors: a boy between 10 and 17 years old in good health and CMV-seronegative.

Here the CDR3 DNA reads TGTGCCAGCAGCTTGGAGACACCCATGAACACTGAAGCTTTCTTT. Translated, it gives CASSLETPMNTEAFF. The V and J genes are TRBV5-6 and TRBJ1-1; D is ambiguous. Trimming stripped 0 bases from V and 0 bases from J, with 9 bases between. Per the germline V gene, CDR1 is SGHDT and CDR2 is YYEEEE. The CDR3 consists of 15 residues.

Note on this clone: The junction departs from the called germline gene at one end, perhaps through a read error. V is TRBV6-1 and J is TRBJ1-1; D might be TRBD1 (5 bases). The CDR3 sequence is 12 residues long. Germline V gene lookup returns CDR1 MNHNS and CDR2 SASEGT. The CDR3 spells CASSEGQIEDFF. The CDR3 nucleotides read TGTGCCAGCAGTGAAGGACAGATCGAAGATTTCTTT.

This rearrangement joins TRBV27 to TRBJ2-7, with D possibly matching TRBD2 (5 bases). Trimming took off 4 bases at V and 6 bases at J, with 19 bases between the two ends. CDR1 MNHEY and CDR2 SMNVEV come from the germline V gene (reference sequence). This CDR3 has 15 residues. This chain's CDR3 is CASSSYRGSRSEQYF. The CDR3 nucleotides read TGTGCCAGCAGTTCTTATAGAGGGAGTCGGAGCGAGCAGTACTTC.

This sequence joins TRBV4-2 and TRBJ2-7; D perhaps matches TRBD1 (5 bases). Germline values: CDR1 LGHNA, CDR2 YNFKEQ. Trimming pared 0 bases from V and 2 bases from J, leaving 8 bases between. The CDR3 sequence is 14 residues long. The CDR3, as DNA: TGTGCCAGCAGCCAAGACAGGGCTACCTACGAGCAGTACTTC. Translating gives CASSQDRATYEQYF.

The chain uses TRBV7-9 and TRBJ1-5; tentative D call: TRBD1 (6 bases). The CDR3 runs to 16 residues. In germline, CDR1 is SEHNR, CDR2 FQNEAQ (reference sequence). V gave up 6 bases and J gave up 5 bases, with 20 bases separating them. In DNA form, the CDR3 reads TGTGCCAGCAGTATTAGACTACAGGGAGTGGATCAGCCCCAGCATTTT. Its protein product is CASSIRLQGVDQPQHF.

The J gene is TRBJ1-5, the V gene TRBV19; D not certain. Germline loops: CDR1 LNHDA, CDR2 SQIVND (reference sequence). There are 12 residues in the CDR3. The V end lost 1 base, the J end lost 7 bases, and 5 bases lay between the germline ends. The CDR3 sequence is CASSIVLQPQHF. Here the CDR3 DNA reads TGTGCCAGTAGTATAGTTCTCCAGCCCCAGCATTTT.

The chain couples TRBV11-3 to TRBJ2-1, with 9 bases that match TRBD1. The length of the CDR3 is 15 residues. Germline CDR1 is SGHNT and CDR2 is YENEEA. With V trimmed by 3 bases and J by 8 bases, 8 bases remained unmatched. DNA for the CDR3: TGTGCCAGCAGCTTTCGACAGGGGGATCGGGATGAGCAGTTCTTC. As protein: CASSFRQGDRDEQFF. Filled out from reference TRBV11-3 and TRBJ2-1, the complete variable domain reads EAGVVQSPRYKIIEKKQPVAFWCNPISGHNTLYWYLQNLGQGPELLIRYENEEAVDDSQLPKDRFSAERLKGVDSTLKIQPAELGDSAVYLCASSFRQGDRDEQFFGPGTRLTVL.

The V and J genes are TRBV18 and TRBJ2-7; D gene unclear. The CDR3 is 15 residues long. V was shortened by 2 bases and J by 4 bases, with 15 bases between the two germline ends. The germline gives CDR1 KGHSH, CDR2 LQKENI. CDR3 sequence: CASSPAGYAVYEQYF. The CDR3 nucleotides are TGTGCCAGCTCACCAGCAGGATATGCTGTTTACGAGCAGTACTTC.

The V and J genes are TRBV6-5 and TRBJ1-3; no clear D. The V end was cut by 4 bases, the J end by 3 bases, with 10 bases between. CDR3 length: 14 residues. Germline CDR1 and CDR2: MNHEY and SVGAGI. The CDR3 bases are TGTGCCAGCAGTTTCCGGGGTTTTGGAAACACCATATATTTT. This translates into CASSFRGFGNTIYF.

The rearrangement links TRBV13 to TRBJ1-3; D unresolved. Looked up from germline, CDR1 is PRHDT and CDR2 is FYEKMQ (reference sequence). V gave up 6 bases and J gave up 2 bases, with 17 bases separating them. This CDR3 contains 16 residues. The CDR3 sequence: CASSRAPTVAGNTIYF. CDR3 DNA sequence: TGTGCCAGCAGTCGAGCACCCACAGTGGCTGGAAACACCATATATTTT.

V gene TRBV11-2 combines with J gene TRBJ1-3, with D unresolved. V was cut by 0 bases and J by 0 bases, with 9 bases left in between. Germline values: CDR1 SGHAT, CDR2 FQNNGV. This CDR3 has 16 residues. This CDR3 reads CASSLDTGYSGNTIYF. For the CDR3, the DNA is TGTGCCAGCAGCTTAGATACGGGTTACTCTGGAAACACCATATATTTT.

This chain connects TRBV5-1 to TRBJ2-7, with D possibly being TRBD2 (6 bases). V lost 0 bases and J 5 bases, leaving 18 bases between the germline ends. CDR3 length equals 16 residues. Germline values: CDR1 SGHRS, CDR2 YFSETQ. CDR3 in amino acids: CASSLDRRTTSDEQYF. CDR3 coding DNA: TGCGCCAGCAGCTTGGACAGAAGGACTACATCTGACGAGCAGTACTTC.

V usage is TRBV9 and J usage is TRBJ1-2; 8 bases line up with TRBD1. The CDR3 contains 14 residues. Germline loops: CDR1 SGDLS, CDR2 YYNGEE. V shed 3 bases and J 4 bases; nucleotides not matched to a gene: 5. CDR3 in DNA: TGTGCCAGCAGCGGTCAGCAGGGGGCCTATGGCTACACCTTC. The encoded protein is CASSGQQGAYGYTF.

In nucleotides, the CDR3 is TGTGCCAGCAGCGTGGGGACAGGGACTAACTATGGCTACACCTTC. This gives the protein CASSVGTGTNYGYTF. The V and J genes are TRBV9 and TRBJ1-2, with 9 positions matching TRBD1. The CDR3 contains 15 residues. CDR1 SGDLS and CDR2 YYNGEE come from the germline V gene. With 2 bases clipped from V and 0 bases from J, the junction kept 2 bases outside the gene matches.

This sequence joins TRBV4-3 and TRBJ2-7, with 8 bases fitting TRBD2. The CDR3 spans 15 residues. Germline assignment: CDR1 LGHNA and CDR2 YSLEER. After removal of 2 bases from V and 2 bases from J, the junction contained 5 bases not matched to a gene. Here the CDR3 DNA reads TGCGCCAGCAGCCAATTTACGGGAGGGCCCTACGAGCAGTACTTC. It yields the protein CASSQFTGGPYEQYF.

The V call is TRBV7-9, the J call TRBJ2-2; unclear D gene. This CDR3 is built from 13 residues. V was pared by 2 bases and J by 5 bases, with 6 bases between. CDR1 is SEHNR and CDR2 is FQNEAQ in the germline V gene (reference sequence). CDR3 sequence (DNA): TGTGCCAGCAGCTTAACAGATACCGGGGAGCTGTTTTTT. It specifies CASSLTDTGELFF.

The chain links TRBV9 to TRBJ1-3; D gene uncertain. V lost 3 bases and J lost 2, with 9 bases in between. The CDR3 has 14 residues. Germline CDR1 and CDR2: SGDLS and YYNGEE. Here the CDR3 DNA reads TGTGCCAGCAGCGCCGGGGAAACTGGAAACACCATATATTTT. Amino acid sequence: CASSAGETGNTIYF.

The chain has TRBV15 and TRBJ1-2; no definite D call. Germline CDR1 and CDR2: LNHNV and YYDKDF (reference sequence). This CDR3 is built from 13 residues. The germline V and J ends were trimmed by 4 bases and 2 bases, with 8 bases remaining between them. CDR3 protein: CATSTLQNYGYTF. CDR3 DNA sequence: TGTGCCACCAGCACCCTCCAGAACTATGGCTACACCTTC.

The V and J genes are TRBV7-9 and TRBJ2-3; the D gene is possibly TRBD2 (6 bases). The CDR3 has 14 residues. The germline gives CDR1 SEHNR, CDR2 FQNEAQ (reference sequence). V lost 5 bases to trimming and J lost 4 bases, with 13 bases between them. The CDR3 DNA reads as TGTGCCAGCAGCCCCGGGGGAAAGGCAGATACGCAGTATTTT. This translates into CASSPGGKADTQYF.

J is TRBJ1-1 and V is TRBV2; TRBD1 matches at 8 bases. The CDR3 loop spans 18 amino acids. The germline V gene has CDR1 SNHLY and CDR2 FYNNEI. The V segment lost 1 base and the J segment 5 bases; nucleotides outside the gene matches: 15. CDR3 nucleotides: TGTGCCAGCAGTGAAGGGAGCACCCTGACAGGGGCATCGACTGAAGCTTTCTTT. Protein product: CASSEGSTLTGASTEAFF.